A single sample gave rise to the 2 T cell receptor beta chains below, sequenced in a study of blood T cell repertoires in COVID-19. The table came from immunoSEQ multiplex PCR; TCRdb's copy has only in-frame clones and leaves some out. This table holds 45,000 to 50,000 clones, approximately 83% found once. What was sequenced was peripheral blood. The receptors were gathered from a woman aged 80 or over with COVID-19, enrolled during active disease.

This clone was detected only a few times. The chain couples TRBV2 to TRBJ2-7; the match to TRBD2 covers 10 bases. CDR1 is SNHLY and CDR2 is FYNNEI in the germline V gene. Trimming cost V 6 bases and J 7 bases; bases outside gene matches: 9. The CDR3 length is 14 residues. In DNA form, the CDR3 reads TGTGCCAGCAGCAGGACTAGCGGAGCGCGGGAGCAGTACTTC. Translated, it gives CASSRTSGAREQYF.

The CDR3 sequence is CASSFDRDTEAFF. The DNA of the CDR3 is TGTGCCAGCAGCTTCGACAGGGACACTGAAGCTTTCTTT. This chain uses TRBV5-8 with TRBJ1-1, with 7 bases lining up with TRBD1. This CDR3 has 13 residues. Germline CDR1 SGHTS, CDR2 YDEGEE. J gave up 3 bases and V 2 bases, and 1 base lay outside the gene matches.